The rows below give T cell receptor beta chains drawn from one sample of a study of T-cell reconstitution after alpha-beta-depleted transplantation in children. TCRdb re-called the PCR reads through MiXCR, storing one row per CDR3 protein. The repertoire holds about 350,000 distinct CDR3 sequences, with more than 10% as singletons. The source material was PBMCs, sampled from the stem cell graft. The source is a human donor who donated a stem cell graft to a child with Fanconi anemia. The CDR3 runs from the conserved cysteine through the conserved F or W. A D gene is named only where the DNA matches it firmly. Some rows have no size entry. The others give once, few or many, or a class for an expanded clone.

>TRBJ2-3|TRBV4-3|NA|many
CASSLNPGRTDTQYF
TGCGCCAGCAGCCTGAACCCCGGGCGCACAGATACGCAGTATTTT
>TRBJ1-1|TRBV29-1|NA|few
CSVQQEMNTEAFF
TGCAGCGTACAACAGGAGATGAACACTGAAGCTTTCTTT
>TRBJ1-1|TRBV20-1|NA|NA
CSAREAIGAFF
TGCAGTGCTAGAGAGGCGATCGGAGCTTTCTTT
>TRBJ2-2|TRBV10-3|NA|NA
CAISRLLGANTGELFF
TGTGCCATCTCTCGCCTGTTGGGGGCGAACACCGGGGAGCTGTTTTTT
>TRBJ1-5|TRBV28|NA|NA
CASNSLAGSNQPQHF
TGTGCCAGCAACTCCTTGGCAGGGAGCAATCAGCCCCAGCATTTT
>TRBJ2-7|TRBV7-8|NA|few
CASSPRPARAKHEQYF
TGTGCCAGCAGTCCCCGTCCGGCACGGGCAAAGCACGAGCAGTACTTC
>TRBJ1-1|TRBV6-5|NA|NA
CASSYGRTEAFF
TGTGCCAGCAGTTACGGGCGAACTGAAGCTTTCTTT
>TRBJ1-2|TRBV20-1|NA|NA
CSANDQDYGYTF
TGCAGTGCTAACGACCAAGATTATGGCTACACCTTC
>TRBJ1-5|TRBV18|NA|NA
CASSPRRAEGQPQHF
TGTGCCAGCTCACCAAGACGGGCGGAGGGTCAGCCCCAGCATTTT
>TRBJ1-1|TRBV28|NA|NA
CASSFVWGSTEAFF
TGTGCCAGCAGTTTCGTGTGGGGGAGCACTGAAGCTTTCTTT
>TRBJ2-1|TRBV12-3/TRBV12-4|TRBD1|few
CASRLGQGSHEQFF
TGTGCCAGCAGACTGGGACAGGGCTCACATGAGCAGTTCTTC
>TRBJ1-2|TRBV28|NA|few
CASSLSRAAYGYTF
TGTGCCAGCAGTTTATCTAGGGCGGCCTATGGCTACACCTTC
>TRBJ1-1|TRBV12-3/TRBV12-4|NA|few
CASSLSARGEAFF
TGTGCCAGCAGTTTAAGTGCGAGGGGTGAAGCTTTCTTT
>TRBJ2-1|TRBV20-1|TRBD1|many
CSASPLDRVGNEQFF
TGCAGTGCTAGCCCTTTGGACAGGGTGGGCAATGAGCAGTTCTTC
>TRBJ1-1|TRBV19|NA|few
CATRGTGTEAFF
TGTGCCACCCGGGGAACCGGTACTGAAGCTTTCTTT
>TRBJ1-1|TRBV29-1|NA|many
CSVDRQNTEAFF
TGCAGCGTTGACAGACAAAACACTGAAGCTTTCTTT
>TRBJ2-2|TRBV5-1|NA|NA
CASTLGFDTGELFF
TGCGCCAGTACCCTGGGGTTCGACACCGGGGAGCTGTTTTTT
>TRBJ1-4|TRBV12-3/TRBV12-4|NA|many
CASSLQGANEKLFF
TGTGCCAGCAGTTTGCAGGGCGCTAATGAAAAACTGTTTTTT
>TRBJ2-1|TRBV12-3/TRBV12-4|NA|few
CASSLPGMGRGNEQFF
TGTGCCAGCAGCCTACCTGGGATGGGCAGGGGCAATGAGCAGTTCTTC
>TRBJ2-3|TRBV20-1|NA|NA
CSAKRTDTQYF
TGCAGTGCTAAACGGACAGATACGCAGTATTTT
>TRBJ1-2|TRBV6-2/TRBV6-3|TRBD1|few
CASPRTGGLYGYTF
TGTGCCAGCCCGAGGACAGGGGGACTCTATGGCTACACCTTC
>TRBJ1-1|TRBV7-9|NA|few
CASLRGLEAFF
TGTGCCAGCCTTAGGGGGTTGGAAGCTTTCTTT
>TRBJ1-2|TRBV20-1|NA|few
CSARFHIYGYTF
TGCAGTGCTAGATTTCACATCTATGGCTACACCTTC
>TRBJ2-7|TRBV7-8|TRBD1|few
CASSPGQVGYEQYF
TGTGCCAGCAGCCCCGGACAGGTGGGCTACGAGCAGTACTTC
>TRBJ1-1|TRBV20-1|NA|NA
CSAPTPPRAEAFF
TGCAGTGCCCCAACTCCGCCTCGGGCTGAAGCTTTCTTT
>TRBJ1-1|TRBV7-2|NA|many
CASSPESWGTEAFF
TGTGCCAGCAGCCCCGAAAGCTGGGGAACTGAAGCTTTCTTT